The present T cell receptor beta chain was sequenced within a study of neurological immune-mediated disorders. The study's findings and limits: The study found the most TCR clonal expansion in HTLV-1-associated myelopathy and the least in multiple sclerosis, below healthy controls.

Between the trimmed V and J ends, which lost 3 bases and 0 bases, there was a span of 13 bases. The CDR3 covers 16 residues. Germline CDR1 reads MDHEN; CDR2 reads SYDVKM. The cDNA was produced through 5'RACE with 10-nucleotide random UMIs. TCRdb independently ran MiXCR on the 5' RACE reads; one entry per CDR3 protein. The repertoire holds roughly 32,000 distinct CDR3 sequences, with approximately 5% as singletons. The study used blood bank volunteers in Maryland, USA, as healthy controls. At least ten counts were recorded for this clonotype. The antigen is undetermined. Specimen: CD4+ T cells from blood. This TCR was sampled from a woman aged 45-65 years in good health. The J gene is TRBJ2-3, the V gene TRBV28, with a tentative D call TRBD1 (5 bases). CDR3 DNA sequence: TGTGCCAGCAGTTTGGTCGGCAGGGCTAGCACAGATACGCAGTATTTT. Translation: CASSLVGRASTDTQYF.